This T cell receptor beta chain was identified in a study of PD-L1 blockade in urothelial cancer. Overall study: Atezolizumab (1,200 mg intravenously every 3 weeks) began in about 2014 for patients. Male sex and bladder-origin urothelial cancer were recorded for about 85% of the roughly 30 patients.

Assay: immunoSEQ multiplex PCR; the TCRdb copy retains only in-frame clones and omits some. The data show approximately 80,000 clones, roughly 87% seen once. Locally advanced or metastatic urothelial carcinoma was present in patients. Concerning this clone itself: Its specificity is not known.

Trimming cost V 1 base and J 0 bases; bases outside gene matches: 6. The germline V gene encodes CDR1 SGHAT and CDR2 FQDESV (reference sequence). The CDR3 runs 18 residues. Regarding the study as a whole: Below-median blood TCR clonality before treatment forecast better survival.

The gene calls are TRBV11-1 and TRBJ2-1; 10 bases are a match to TRBD1. This clonotype was sampled from a man between 65 and 80 years old with urothelial cancer. Sequencing used PBMCs, obtained around atezolizumab (anti-PD-L1) treatment. The CDR3 DNA sequence: TGTGCCAGCAGCTTAGTCTGGACAGGGGGAACCTCCTACAATGAGCAGTTCTTC. It is translated as CASSLVWTGGTSYNEQFF.